The text below deals with one T cell receptor (beta chain). CDR3 length: 13 amino acids. V lost 6 bases, J lost 2 bases, and 9 bases lay in between. The germline CDR1 and CDR2 sequences are ENHRY and SYGVKD. The entirety of the isolated RNA underwent reverse transcription, so expressed TCRB transcripts were sequenced. The method was immunoSEQ multiplex PCR; TCRdb's version includes in-frame clones alone and lacks a portion of them. The data show hundreds of thousands of clones, about 29% seen once. These data belong to a study of beta chain features in type 1 diabetes. V gene TRBV10-3 combines with J gene TRBJ2-3; D could derive from TRBD1 or TRBD2 (5 bases each). Sequenced sample: naive CD4+ T cells from blood. This sequence was found in a man aged 18 to 30 in good health. Here the CDR3 reads CAISPGTTDTQYF. The CDR3 DNA is TGTGCCATCAGCCCCGGGACCACAGATACGCAGTATTTT.